This T cell receptor beta chain was recorded in a study of blood T cells in healthy people across ages. Study outcomes and limitations: TCR beta diversity correlated strongly with naive T cell percentage. A greater number of naive CD4+ cells and higher diversity distinguished long-lived donors from aged donors.

A few counts support this clonotype. Its antigen is not identified. A J-beta primer mix and a sample-barcoded 5' primer were used in a second PCR of roughly 6 to 12 cycles. Unique molecular identifiers of 12 random nucleotides labeled each cDNA. TCRdb redid the calling of the 5' RACE reads with MiXCR, one entry per CDR3 protein. Among 650,000 to 800,000 distinct CDR3 sequences listed, approximately 48% were seen once. The sequenced sample consisted of blood. The source is a man aged 60-69 years in good health.

The CDR3 spells CASSSSYTEAFF. In DNA, the CDR3 is TGCGCCAGCAGCTCCAGTTACACTGAAGCTTTCTTT. The chain joins TRBV5-1 to TRBJ1-1; D gene ambiguous. Germline V CDR1 and CDR2: SGHRS, YFSETQ. Trimming took 3 bases from V and 3 from J, leaving 6 bases between them. This CDR3 spans 12 amino acids. The full variable domain, its missing parts supplied by reference TRBV5-1 and TRBJ1-1, is KAGVTQTPRYLIKTRGQQVTLSCSPISGHRSVSWYQQTPGQGLQFLFEYFSETQRNKGNFPGRFSGRQFSNSRSEMNVSTLELGDSALYLCASSSSYTEAFFGQGTRLTVV.